This TCR beta chain was obtained from a study of shared clonotypes between healthy human individuals. The data were produced by immunoSEQ multiplex PCR, yet TCRdb's version contains in-frame clones alone and is incomplete. The sample lists 2,500,000 or so clones, under 95% occurring once. Germline-derived CDR1 and CDR2 are SGHTA and FQGTGA. V was trimmed by 5 bases and J by 4 bases, leaving 7 bases between them. The CDR3 covers 12 residues. Sequenced: naive CD4+ T cells from PBMCs. As for subset: CD45RA+ positively selected. This rearrangement joins TRBV7-3 to TRBJ2-3, with unresolved D. The sequence was obtained from a man aged 18 to 29 in good health. Some clones in this sample may be carry-over from other donors' samples. This CDR3 is CASSPSPDTQYF. The CDR3 nucleotides are TGTGCCAGCAGCCCATCCCCAGATACGCAGTATTTT.